These 18 T cell receptor beta chains share one sample of origin, sequenced in a study of graft-versus-host responses after intestinal transplantation listed by TCRdb under 2021. Receptor libraries were prepared by the immunoSEQ multiplex PCR assay. TCRdb retrieved this table from immuneACCESS and kept in-frame rearrangements only. Not all clones are present; in checked studies, unresolved V genes account for under half, and no reason is known for the remainder. Present in this sample are around 19,000 clones, about half of which were seen just once. The top ten constitute nearly 0.9% of the sample. The label giving this sample's time point can be read as: cells obtained before transplantation from donor or recipient. The sequencing used alloreactive CD4+ T cells from a mixed lymphocyte reaction culture, collected before intestinal transplant. The cell subset or site label, read with the paper, signifies: CFSE-low proliferating T cells sorted from roughly six-day pre-transplant mixed lymphocyte reaction (GvH or HvG direction). These TCRs come from a human patient who received an intestinal transplant.

The rearrangement links TRBV10-3 to TRBJ1-3; TRBD1 matches 8 bases. Germline CDR1 ENHRY, CDR2 SYGVKD. V was clipped by 0 bases and J by 3 bases; unmatched bases: 4. The CDR3 length is 16 residues. CDR3 in DNA: TGTGCCATCAGTGAGTCGACAGGGGTCGGTGGAAACACCATATATTTT. Encoded protein: CAISESTGVGGNTIYF.

This clone was counted between two and nine times. This chain connects TRBV5-6 to TRBJ2-6; tentative D call: TRBD1 (5 bases). V was trimmed by 3 bases and J by 2 bases, leaving 15 bases between them. Germline loops: CDR1 SGHDT, CDR2 YYEEEE. The CDR3 loop spans 17 amino acids. CDR3 loop: CASSSGLGLPGANVLTF. The CDR3 DNA follows: TGTGCCAGCAGCTCGGGCCTGGGGCTCCCTGGGGCCAACGTCCTGACTTTC. The variable domain in full, with the rest retrieved from reference TRBV5-6 and TRBJ2-6, is DAGVTQSPTHLIKTRGQQVTLRCSPKSGHDTVSWYQQALGQGPQFIFQYYEEEERQRGNFPDRFSGHQFPNYSSELNVNALLLGDSALYLCASSSGLGLPGANVLTFGAGSRLTVL.

Only a few counts were recorded for this clone. The chain combines TRBV9 with TRBJ2-2; 7 bases agree with TRBD2. Germline-derived CDR1 and CDR2 are SGDLS and YYNGEE. CDR3 length: 15 residues. V shed 0 bases, J shed 1 base, and the junction held 0 bases outside the gene matches. Here the CDR3 DNA reads TGTGCCAGCAGCGTAGCGGGGGGGAACACCGGGGAGCTGTTTTTT. Protein sequence: CASSVAGGNTGELFF.

The chain couples TRBV5-4 to TRBJ2-5, with 8 nucleotides matching TRBD2. The DNA end is more similar to TRBJ2-7, so the J call may be wrong. Germline V gives CDR1 SGHNT, CDR2 YYREEE (reference sequence). The CDR3 totals 16 residues. CDR3 coding DNA: TGTGCCAGCAGCTTGGCCATCGCGGGGGGTCCCTACGAGCAGTACTTC. This sequence encodes CASSLAIAGGPYEQYF.

The chain links TRBV6-6 to TRBJ2-4; 7 bases are shared with TRBD1. This CDR3 contains 16 residues. Germline CDR1 MNHNY, CDR2 SVGAGI (reference sequence). V shed 6 bases and J 6 bases; nucleotides not matched to a gene: 14. The CDR3 protein is CASSPGQAGTGNIQYF. The CDR3 DNA follows: TGTGCCAGCAGCCCCGGACAGGCGGGCACGGGAAACATTCAGTACTTC.

This chain uses TRBV7-3 with TRBJ1-2; no clear D. The CDR3 contains 12 residues. Germline V CDR1 and CDR2: SGHTA, FQGTGA. Trimming removed 3 bases from V and 8 bases from J, with 10 bases in between. This CDR3 reads CASSLSGLGYTF. DNA of the CDR3: TGTGCCAGCAGCTTGTCGGGGTTGGGCTACACCTTC.

A few counts support this clone. The gene calls are TRBV16 and TRBJ1-6; TRBD1 matches 9 bases. The germline V gene encodes CDR1 KGHSY and CDR2 FQNENV. The CDR3 totals 14 residues. The ends lost 5 bases at V and 9 bases at J; junction bases unmatched: 5. Here the CDR3 DNA reads TGTGCCAGCAGCTCACAGGGGGCTGGTTCACCCCTCCACTTT. Translating it yields CASSSQGAGSPLHF. The full variable domain, in which reference TRBV16 and TRBJ1-6 provide the parts outside the CDR3, is GEEVAQTPKHLVRGEGQKAKLYCAPIKGHSYVFWYQQVLKNEFKFLISFQNENVFDETGMPKERFSAKCLPNSPCSLEIQATKLEDSAVYFCASSSQGAGSPLHFGNGTRLTVT.

This clone was counted once. The CDR3 nucleotides are TGCGCCAGCAGCTCTCGCCGGACAGGGGTGAACACTGAAGCTTTCTTT. Translated, it gives CASSSRRTGVNTEAFF. The gene calls are TRBV5-1 and TRBJ1-1, with 9 bases lining up with TRBD1. Germline assignment: CDR1 SGHRS and CDR2 YFSETQ. Trimming took 3 bases from V and 0 from J; bases not matched to a gene: 6. The CDR3 contains 16 residues.

This clone was seen a few times. The V gene is TRBV12-5, the J gene TRBJ2-3, with D possibly being TRBD1 (6 bases). Germline values: CDR1 LGHNT, CDR2 FRNRAP. The V end lost 6 bases, the J end lost 4 bases, and 17 bases lay between the germline ends. The CDR3 extends over 15 amino acids. CDR3 in DNA: TGTGCTAGTGGGCTCCTCAGGGGATCGGCAGATACGCAGTATTTT. It encodes CASGLLRGSADTQYF.

This CDR3 is CSVDSPVWSEAFF. CDR3 DNA sequence: TGCAGCGTTGACTCTCCGGTCTGGTCTGAAGCTTTCTTT. The rearrangement joins TRBV29-1 to TRBJ1-1; D remains unclear. Per germline, CDR1 SQVTM and CDR2 ANQGSEA. The ends were cut back, 3 bases at V and 6 bases at J, with 14 bases in the middle. The CDR3 consists of 13 residues.

The chain is built from TRBV27 and TRBJ1-4; 8 nucleotides agree with TRBD1. Germline V lookup: CDR1 MNHEY, CDR2 SMNVEV (reference sequence). Trimming took 5 bases from V and 7 from J; bases not matched to a gene: 9. The CDR3 length is 15 residues. CDR3 in amino acids: CASSPDRGWVEKLFF. Written as DNA, the CDR3 is TGTGCCAGCAGTCCCGACAGGGGTTGGGTTGAAAAACTGTTTTTT.

The chain couples TRBV6-6 to TRBJ1-4, with D hard to call. Looked up from germline, CDR1 is MNHNY and CDR2 is SVGAGI (reference sequence). This CDR3 is built from 15 residues. Trimming took off 2 bases at V and 5 bases at J, with 12 bases between the two ends. The CDR3 region has the DNA TGTGCCAGCAGTTACCCTGCGCGGAGGAATGAAAAACTGTTTTTT. This gives the protein CASSYPARRNEKLFF.

This clone occurred a few times. DNA for the CDR3: TGTGCCAGCAGCTTAGTGGGGCTACCCAATCAGCCCCAGCATTTT. Protein sequence: CASSLVGLPNQPQHF. The chain uses TRBV7-9 and TRBJ1-5, with D tentatively TRBD1 (5 bases). The CDR3 is 15 residues long. Germline loops: CDR1 SEHNR, CDR2 FQNEAQ (reference sequence). V was clipped by 1 base and J by 3 bases, with 10 bases between them.

This clone turned up a few times. The chain uses TRBV5-4 and TRBJ2-3; the D gene is possibly TRBD1 (6 bases). The CDR3 length is 14 residues. Germline CDR1 SGHNT, CDR2 YYREEE (reference sequence). Trimming shortened V by 4 bases and J by 2 bases, and 11 bases separated the two germline ends. The CDR3 protein is CASSTGQFTDTQYF. CDR3 in DNA: TGTGCCAGCAGCACTGGACAGTTCACAGATACGCAGTATTTT.

This chain joins TRBV5-1 and TRBJ2-7; 7 nucleotides align to TRBD1. Germline-derived CDR1 and CDR2 are SGHRS and YFSETQ. The junction had 8 bases not matched to a gene; V was cut back by 4 bases and J by 7 bases. The CDR3 extends over 13 amino acids. CDR3 in amino acids: CASSRDSPWEQYF. In nucleotides, the CDR3 is TGCGCCAGCAGCCGGGACAGCCCTTGGGAGCAGTACTTC.

The V and J genes are TRBV9 and TRBJ1-4, with a weak D call TRBD1 (5 bases). This CDR3 has 16 amino acids. The V gene lost 0 bases and the J gene lost 3 bases, with 12 bases spanning the gap. CDR1 SGDLS and CDR2 YYNGEE come from the germline V gene. The CDR3 nucleotides are TGTGCCAGCAGCGTAGGGGGCCGCGTGGCTAATGAAAAACTGTTTTTT. This encodes CASSVGGRVANEKLFF.

The chain carries TRBV5-5 and TRBJ2-5; possible D gene TRBD2, 7 bases. Per the germline V gene, CDR1 is SGHKS and CDR2 is YYEKEE (reference sequence). The V and J ends lost 0 bases and 5 bases respectively, with 11 bases between them. This CDR3 has 14 amino acids. Here the CDR3 reads CASSLAGRGETQYF. The CDR3 nucleotides are TGTGCCAGCAGCTTGGCAGGGAGGGGGGAGACCCAGTACTTC.

This clone was observed a handful of times. The rearrangement links TRBV5-1 to TRBJ1-5, with TRBD1 as a possible D gene (6 bases). CDR1 and CDR2 from the germline V gene are SGHRS and YFSETQ. Trimming pared 0 bases from V and 7 bases from J, leaving 14 bases between. The CDR3 consists of 15 residues. The CDR3 coding sequence is TGCGCCAGCAGCTTGGGGGCGGGGGCGGAGCAGCCCCAGCATTTT. Amino acid sequence: CASSLGAGAEQPQHF.